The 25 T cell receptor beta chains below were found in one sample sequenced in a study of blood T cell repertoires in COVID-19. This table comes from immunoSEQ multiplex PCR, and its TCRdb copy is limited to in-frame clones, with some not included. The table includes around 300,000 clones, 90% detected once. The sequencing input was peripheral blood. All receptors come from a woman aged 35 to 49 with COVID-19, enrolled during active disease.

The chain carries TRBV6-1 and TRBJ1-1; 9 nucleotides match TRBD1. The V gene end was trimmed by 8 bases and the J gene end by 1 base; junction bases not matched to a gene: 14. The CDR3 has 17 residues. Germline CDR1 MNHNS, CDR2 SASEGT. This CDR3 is CASGGGTGGRGNTEAFF. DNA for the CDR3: TGTGCCAGCGGTGGGGGCACAGGGGGCCGAGGGAACACTGAAGCTTTCTTT.

CDR3 amino acids: CASSFIQNTEAFF. CDR3 bases: TGTGCCAGTAGTTTCATTCAGAACACTGAAGCTTTCTTT. V usage is TRBV19 and J usage is TRBJ1-1; D gene ambiguous. The V gene lost 5 bases and the J gene lost 1 base, with 8 bases spanning the gap. This CDR3 has 13 residues. Germline V lookup: CDR1 LNHDA, CDR2 SQIVND (reference sequence).

CDR3 amino acids: CATSNPRDFMNTEAFF. CDR3 DNA sequence: TGTGCCACCAGCAACCCGCGGGATTTTATGAACACTGAAGCTTTCTTT. J is TRBJ1-1 and V is TRBV15; no definite D call. Germline V gives CDR1 LNHNV, CDR2 YYDKDF (reference sequence). The CDR3 consists of 16 residues. V gave up 4 bases and J gave up 0 bases, with 15 bases separating them. The full variable domain, rest sourced from reference TRBV15 and TRBJ1-1, is DAMVIQNPRYQVTQFGKPVTLSCSQTLNHNVMYWYQQKSSQAPKLLFHYYDKDFNNEADTPDNFQSRRPNTSFCFLDIRSPGLGDTAMYLCATSNPRDFMNTEAFFGQGTRLTVV.

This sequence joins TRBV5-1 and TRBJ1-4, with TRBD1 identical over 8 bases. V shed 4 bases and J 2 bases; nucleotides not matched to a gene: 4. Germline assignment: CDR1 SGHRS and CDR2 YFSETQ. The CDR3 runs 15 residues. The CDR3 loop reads CASSRTGPTNEKLFF. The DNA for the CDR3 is TGCGCCAGCAGCAGGACAGGGCCTACTAATGAAAAACTGTTTTTT.

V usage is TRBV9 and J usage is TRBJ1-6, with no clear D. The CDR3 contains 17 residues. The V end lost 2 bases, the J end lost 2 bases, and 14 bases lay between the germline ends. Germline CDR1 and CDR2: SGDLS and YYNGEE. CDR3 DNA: TGTGCCAGCAGCGTGAGTGCGGAGGGAGCCTATAATTCACCCCTCCACTTT. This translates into CASSVSAEGAYNSPLHF.

The CDR3, as DNA: TGTGCCAGTAGTCTCAGGACTAGCTTCACCCCCTCCTACAATGAGCAGTTCTTC. It yields the protein CASSLRTSFTPSYNEQFF. The gene calls are TRBV19 and TRBJ2-1; 8 nucleotides agree with TRBD2. V gave up 5 bases and J gave up 0 bases; unmatched junction bases: 12. Germline V CDR1 and CDR2: LNHDA, SQIVND (reference sequence). The CDR3 is 18 amino acids.

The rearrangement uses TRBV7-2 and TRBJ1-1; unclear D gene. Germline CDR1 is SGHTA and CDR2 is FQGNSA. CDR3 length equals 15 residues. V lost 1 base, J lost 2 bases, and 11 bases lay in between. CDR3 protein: CASSLERGANTEAFF. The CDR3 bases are TGTGCCAGCAGCTTAGAGAGAGGTGCAAACACTGAAGCTTTCTTT.

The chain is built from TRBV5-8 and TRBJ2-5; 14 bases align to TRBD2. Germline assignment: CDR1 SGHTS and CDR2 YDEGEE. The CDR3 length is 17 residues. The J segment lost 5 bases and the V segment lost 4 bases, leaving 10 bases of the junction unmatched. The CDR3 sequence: CASSPGGTSGGLETQYF. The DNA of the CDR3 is TGTGCCAGCAGCCCCGGGGGGACTAGCGGGGGTTTGGAGACCCAGTACTTC.

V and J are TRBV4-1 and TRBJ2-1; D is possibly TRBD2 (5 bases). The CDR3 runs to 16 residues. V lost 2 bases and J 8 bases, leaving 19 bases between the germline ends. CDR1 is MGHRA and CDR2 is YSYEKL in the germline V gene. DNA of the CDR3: TGCGCCAGCAGCCAAAGGGCGGGCCACGCGGAGGATGAGCAGTTCTTC. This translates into CASSQRAGHAEDEQFF.

As DNA, the CDR3 is TGTGCCAGCAGCCTGAAGACAGGGAACACCGGGGAGCTGTTTTTT. Protein: CASSLKTGNTGELFF. The rearrangement uses TRBV7-2 and TRBJ2-2; D possibly corresponds to TRBD1 (6 bases). Trimming stripped 5 bases from V and 1 base from J, with 11 bases between. The CDR3 covers 15 residues. Germline CDR1 reads SGHTA; CDR2 reads FQGNSA.

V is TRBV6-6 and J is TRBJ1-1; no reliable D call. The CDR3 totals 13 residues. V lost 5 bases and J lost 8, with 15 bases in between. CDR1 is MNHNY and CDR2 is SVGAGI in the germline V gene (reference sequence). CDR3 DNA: TGTGCCAGCAGTAGCTTTCCGGGAGCGGAAGCTTTCTTT. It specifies CASSSFPGAEAFF.

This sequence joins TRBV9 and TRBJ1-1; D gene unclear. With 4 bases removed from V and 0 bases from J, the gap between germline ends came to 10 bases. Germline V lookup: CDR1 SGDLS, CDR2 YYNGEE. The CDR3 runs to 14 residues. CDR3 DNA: TGTGCCAGCAGCCCCCGGTTACTGAACACTGAAGCTTTCTTT. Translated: CASSPRLLNTEAFF.

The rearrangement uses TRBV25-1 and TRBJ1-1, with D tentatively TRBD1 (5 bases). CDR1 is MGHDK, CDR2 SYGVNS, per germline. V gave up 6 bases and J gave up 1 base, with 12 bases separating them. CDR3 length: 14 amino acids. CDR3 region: CASRLGGWNTEAFF. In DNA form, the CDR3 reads TGTGCCAGCAGGCTGGGGGGATGGAACACTGAAGCTTTCTTT.

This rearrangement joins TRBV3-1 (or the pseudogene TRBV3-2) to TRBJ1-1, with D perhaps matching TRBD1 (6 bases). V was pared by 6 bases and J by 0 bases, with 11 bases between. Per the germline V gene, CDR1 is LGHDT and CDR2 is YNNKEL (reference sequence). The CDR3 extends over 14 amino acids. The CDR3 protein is CASSEAGVNTEAFF. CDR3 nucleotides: TGTGCCAGCAGTGAGGCAGGGGTGAACACTGAAGCTTTCTTT.

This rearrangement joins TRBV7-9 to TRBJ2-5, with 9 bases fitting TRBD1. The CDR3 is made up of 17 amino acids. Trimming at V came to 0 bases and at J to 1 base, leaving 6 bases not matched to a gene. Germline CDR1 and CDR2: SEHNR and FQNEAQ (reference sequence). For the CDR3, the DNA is TGTGCCAGCAGCTTAGCGCGCACAGGGGGCATCCAAGAGACCCAGTACTTC. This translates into CASSLARTGGIQETQYF. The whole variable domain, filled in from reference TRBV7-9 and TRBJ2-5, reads DTGVSQNPRHKITKRGQNVTFRCDPISEHNRLYWYRQTLGQGPEFLTYFQNEAQLEKSRLLSDRFSAERPKGSFSTLEIQRTEQGDSAMYLCASSLARTGGIQETQYFGPGTRLLVL.

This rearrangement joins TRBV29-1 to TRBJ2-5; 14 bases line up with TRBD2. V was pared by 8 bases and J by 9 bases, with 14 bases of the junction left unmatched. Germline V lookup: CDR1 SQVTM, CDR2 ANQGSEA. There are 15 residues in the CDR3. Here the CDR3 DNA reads TGCAGCTCCATAGGGACTAGCGGGGGAAGGGGGGCCCAGTACTTC. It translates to CSSIGTSGGRGAQYF.

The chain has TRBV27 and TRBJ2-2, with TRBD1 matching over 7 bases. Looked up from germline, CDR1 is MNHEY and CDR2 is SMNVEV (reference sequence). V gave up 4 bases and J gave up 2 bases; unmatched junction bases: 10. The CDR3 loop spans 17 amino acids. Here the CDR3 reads CASSSYRDSGNTGELFF. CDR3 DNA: TGTGCCAGCAGTTCGTACCGGGACAGCGGAAACACCGGGGAGCTGTTTTTT.

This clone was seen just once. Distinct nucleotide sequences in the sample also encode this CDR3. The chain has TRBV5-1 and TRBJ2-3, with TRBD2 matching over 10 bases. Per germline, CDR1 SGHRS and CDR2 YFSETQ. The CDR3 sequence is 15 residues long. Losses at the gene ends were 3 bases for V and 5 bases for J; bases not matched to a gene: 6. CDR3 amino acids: CASSSLAGGLDTQYF. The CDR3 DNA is TGCGCCAGCAGCTCCTTAGCGGGAGGACTAGATACGCAGTATTTT.

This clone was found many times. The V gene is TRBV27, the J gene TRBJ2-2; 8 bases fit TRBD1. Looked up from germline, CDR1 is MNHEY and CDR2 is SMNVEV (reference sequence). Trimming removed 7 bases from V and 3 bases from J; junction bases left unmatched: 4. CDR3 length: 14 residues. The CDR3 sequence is CASTGQGDTGELFF. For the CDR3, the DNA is TGTGCCAGCACTGGACAGGGTGACACCGGGGAGCTGTTTTTT.

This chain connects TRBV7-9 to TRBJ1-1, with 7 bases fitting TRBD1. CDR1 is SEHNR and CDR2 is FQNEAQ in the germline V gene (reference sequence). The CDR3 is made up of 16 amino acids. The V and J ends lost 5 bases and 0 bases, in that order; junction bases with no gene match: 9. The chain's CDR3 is CASSEPGQSVNTEAFF. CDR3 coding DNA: TGTGCCAGCAGCGAACCGGGACAGTCCGTGAACACTGAAGCTTTCTTT.

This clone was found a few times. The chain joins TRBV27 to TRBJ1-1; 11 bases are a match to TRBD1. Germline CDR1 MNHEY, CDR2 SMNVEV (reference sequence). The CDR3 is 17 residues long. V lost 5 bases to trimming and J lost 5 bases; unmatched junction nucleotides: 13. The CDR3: CASSLGQGAQFRTEAFF. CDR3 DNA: TGTGCCAGCAGTCTCGGACAGGGGGCGCAATTTAGGACTGAAGCTTTCTTT.

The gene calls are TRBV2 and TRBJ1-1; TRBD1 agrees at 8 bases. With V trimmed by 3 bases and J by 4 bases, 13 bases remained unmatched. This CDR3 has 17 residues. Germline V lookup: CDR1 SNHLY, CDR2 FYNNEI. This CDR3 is CASSENPFGQGGTEAFF. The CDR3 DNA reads TGTGCCAGCAGTGAGAACCCCTTTGGACAGGGAGGCACTGAAGCTTTCTTT.

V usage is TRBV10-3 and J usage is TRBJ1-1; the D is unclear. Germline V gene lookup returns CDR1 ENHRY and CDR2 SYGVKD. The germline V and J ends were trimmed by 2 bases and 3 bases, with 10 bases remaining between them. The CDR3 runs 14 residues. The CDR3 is CAISETRGYTEAFF. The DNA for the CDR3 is TGTGCCATCAGTGAGACCCGGGGTTACACTGAAGCTTTCTTT.

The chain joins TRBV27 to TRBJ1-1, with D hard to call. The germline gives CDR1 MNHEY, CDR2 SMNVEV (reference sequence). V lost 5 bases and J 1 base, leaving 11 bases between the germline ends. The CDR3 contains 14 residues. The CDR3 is CASSVWGENTEAFF. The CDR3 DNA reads TGTGCCAGCAGTGTATGGGGAGAGAACACTGAAGCTTTCTTT.

Here the CDR3 reads CASSPSRASTDTQYF. CDR3 nucleotides: TGTGCCAGCAGCCCCTCCCGAGCTAGCACAGATACGCAGTATTTT. V is TRBV3-1 (or the pseudogene TRBV3-2) and J is TRBJ2-3; D gene uncertain. Germline V CDR1 and CDR2: LGHDT, YNNKEL (reference sequence). The CDR3 covers 15 residues. The V end was cut by 4 bases, the J end by 0 bases, with 11 bases between.